This TCR beta chain was recorded in a study of glioma-infiltrating T cells after dendritic cell vaccination. Across the whole study: The vaccine used monocyte-derived dendritic cells pulsed overnight with autologous tumor lysate.

The CDR3 loop spans 13 amino acids. Fresh-frozen tumor tissue and more than two years of survival data were available for all. Isocitrate dehydrogenase mutation was absent in all glioblastoma patients. Amplification used 60 V beta primers and 13 J beta primers. Clones were sequenced by immunoSEQ multiplex PCR, and TCRdb holds only the in-frame ones, with some missing. The repertoire includes about 92,000 clones, around 84% of them detected once, and 15% to 18% sits in the top ten. Sequenced here: blood, sampled before dendritic cell vaccination. This TCR derives from a human donor with glioblastoma. This chain uses TRBV21-1 with TRBJ2-7; TRBD2 reflects the table's D call only, with no check against the DNA. TRBV21-1 is flagged as a pseudogene. CDR3 DNA: TGTGCCAGCAGCAAGACTAGCGGGGACGAGCAGTACTTC. It is translated as CASSKTSGDEQYF.